Listed below are T cell receptor beta chains from one sample, sequenced in a study of response to subunit inactivated influenza vaccine. TCRdb re-derived calls from the RT-PCR reads in MiXCR, one entry per CDR3 protein. This table has fewer than 700,000 distinct CDR3 sequences, under 15% appearing once. Sample: PBMCs from blood, taken about 40 days after vaccination. The receptors shown here come from a man aged 45 to 65 who received an inactivated influenza vaccine. The CDR3 runs from the conserved cysteine through the conserved F or W. The D gene is left open where the match is weak. Clone sizes are given selectively: once, few, many, or a class where the clone is expanded.

j_call,v_call,clone_size,d_call,cdr3_nt,cdr3_aa
TRBJ2-1,TRBV20-1,many,-,TGCAGTGCTACTCCTTCCTACAATGAGCAGTTCTTC,CSATPSYNEQFF
TRBJ1-5,TRBV5-1,few,TRBD1,TGCGCCAGCAGCCCCTTGGGACAGGAACAGCCCCAGCATTTT,CASSPLGQEQPQHF
TRBJ2-3,TRBV12-3/TRBV12-4,few,-,TGTGCCAGCAGGAATTTTGCGGGGACAGATACGCAGTATTTT,CASRNFAGTDTQYF
TRBJ1-3,TRBV7-2,-,-,TGTGCCAGCAGTGTTACAGATTCTGGAAACACCATATATTTT,CASSVTDSGNTIYF
TRBJ1-3,TRBV9,-,-,TGTGCCAGCAGCGTCCAGCAGGGAAACACCATATATTTT,CASSVQQGNTIYF
TRBJ2-1,TRBV20-1,many,-,TGCAGTGCTAGTTTCTCGGACAATGAGCAGTTCTTC,CSASFSDNEQFF
TRBJ1-4,TRBV20-1,few,-,TGCAGTGCTAGAACTTCGCTTGGTCGGACTAATGAAAAACTGTTTTTT,CSARTSLGRTNEKLFF
TRBJ2-1,TRBV19,few,-,TGTGCCAGTAGTAGGTCAGGGGGGAATCCCTACAATGAGCAGTTCTTC,CASSRSGGNPYNEQFF
TRBJ1-2,TRBV29-1,many,-,TGCAGCGCCCACAGGGCGCTCTATGGCTACACCTTC,CSAHRALYGYTF
TRBJ1-5,TRBV12-3/TRBV12-4,few,-,TGTGCCAGCAGATCAGGGGACCTCAATCAGCCCCAGCATTTT,CASRSGDLNQPQHF
TRBJ2-3,TRBV20-1,few,-,TGCAGTGCTAGATCCCCGGGGTTGTACACAGATACGCAGTATTTT,CSARSPGLYTDTQYF
TRBJ1-2,TRBV6-5,-,-,TGTGCCAGCAGTTACTCTCTTCTCGTCTCTAACTATGGCTACACCTTC,CASSYSLLVSNYGYTF
TRBJ2-3,TRBV28,few,TRBD2,TGTGCCAGCAGTGCCCTAGCGGGAGCGGCTACAGATACGCAGTATTTT,CASSALAGAATDTQYF
TRBJ1-5,TRBV5-6,many,-,TGTGCCAGCAGCTCTAAGACAGACAATCAGCCCCAGCATTTT,CASSSKTDNQPQHF
TRBJ2-1,TRBV29-1,many,TRBD2,TGCAGCGGTGCTTACGGGACTAGAGGTTCGAATGAGCAGTTCTTC,CSGAYGTRGSNEQFF
TRBJ2-2,TRBV5-1,-,-,TGCGCCAGCAGCGCGTCGGTGGACGGGGAGCTGTTTTTT,CASSASVDGELFF
TRBJ2-1,TRBV27,-,TRBD1,TGTGCCAGCAGTCCCTCGGACAGGGGGCATCGGCAGTTCTTC,CASSPSDRGHRQFF
TRBJ1-2,TRBV7-2,many,TRBD1,TGTGCCAGCAGCTTAGGGGGTGGACAGGGGTCCTATGGCTACACCTTC,CASSLGGGQGSYGYTF
TRBJ1-3,TRBV4-3,-,-,TGCGCCAGCAGCCAAGACTTATCTGGAAACACCATATATTTT,CASSQDLSGNTIYF
TRBJ1-5,TRBV12-3/TRBV12-4,-,TRBD1,TGTGCCAGCAGATCCGTGGGGACAGGGAAGGGGGCCAATCAGCCCCAGCATTTT,CASRSVGTGKGANQPQHF
TRBJ2-3,TRBV3-1,few,-,TGTGCCAGCCGCCCGCGGTACACAGATACGCAGTATTTT,CASRPRYTDTQYF
TRBJ2-3,TRBV6-1,-,TRBD1,TGTGCCAGCAGGCGGACAGGGGGCAGGATCATCACAGATACGCAGTATTTT,CASRRTGGRIITDTQYF
TRBJ1-4,TRBV7-9,-,-,TGTGCCAGCAGCGGCGGGACACGCAATGAAAAACTGTTTTTT,CASSGGTRNEKLFF
TRBJ2-7,TRBV20-1,few,-,TGCAGCGTCACTCTCGGGGGCTCCGGCGAGCAGTACTTC,CSVTLGGSGEQYF
TRBJ2-7,TRBV4-1,-,TRBD2,TGCGCCAGCAGCCAAGTCCTAGCGGGGGGCTCCTACGAGCAGTACTTC,CASSQVLAGGSYEQYF
TRBJ1-5,TRBV12-3/TRBV12-4,few,TRBD1,TGTGCCAGCAGTCGCGGACAGGCCTCGGGGCAGCCCCAGCATTTT,CASSRGQASGQPQHF
TRBJ2-7,TRBV6-2/TRBV6-3,few,-,TGTGCCAGCAGTTACGTTTCCGAGCAGTACTTC,CASSYVSEQYF
TRBJ2-6,TRBV7-8,few,-,TGTGCCAGCAGCTCCGGGACACCATCTGGGGCCAACGTCCTGACTTTC,CASSSGTPSGANVLTF
TRBJ2-1,TRBV12-3/TRBV12-4,-,-,TGTGCCAGCAGTTTTAGACTATACAATGAGCAGTTCTTC,CASSFRLYNEQFF
TRBJ2-5,TRBV5-1,few,-,TGCGCCAGCAGCGCCCCCCCCGGGCAGGGTGAAGAGACCCAGTACTTC,CASSAPPGQGEETQYF
TRBJ1-5,TRBV12-3/TRBV12-4,-,-,TGTGCCAGCAGCCCTCAGGGTCTTGAGCAGCCCCAGCATTTT,CASSPQGLEQPQHF
TRBJ2-7,TRBV7-6,-,TRBD1,TGTGCCAGCAGCTTAGGTAATGCAGGGGGCTCCTACGAGCAGTACTTC,CASSLGNAGGSYEQYF
TRBJ2-7,TRBV5-1,few,-,TGCGCCAGCAGCTTCGGCTCGGGCGAGGAGGGTGAACACTTC,CASSFGSGEEGEHF
TRBJ2-1,TRBV6-1,-,TRBD2,TGTGCCAGCAGTGAGCGGGGGGGAGAACCGTTACCCTACAATGAGCAGTTCTTC,CASSERGGEPLPYNEQFF
TRBJ2-3,TRBV13,few,TRBD2,TGTGCCAGCAGCTGGGGGACTAGTTCAGATACGCAGTATTTT,CASSWGTSSDTQYF
TRBJ2-1,TRBV7-8,-,TRBD2,TGTGCCAGCAGCAGGAGGCGACTAGCGGGAGTCGGTGATGAGCAGTTCTTC,CASSRRRLAGVGDEQFF
TRBJ2-2,TRBV5-1,-,-,TGCGCCAGCAGCGCAGGACTAGGGGAGCTGTTTTTT,CASSAGLGELFF
TRBJ2-7,TRBV20-1,-,-,TGCAGTGCTTCTCATAAGGGAGACTACGAGCAGTACTTC,CSASHKGDYEQYF
TRBJ2-1,TRBV7-8,-,TRBD2,TGTGCCAGCAGCCTCCTCTTAGCTAGCGGGAGGAGGCGCACCTACAATGAGCAGTTCTTC,CASSLLLASGRRRTYNEQFF
TRBJ1-3,TRBV5-1,-,-,TGCGCCAGCAGGCGATCGGAGGTATCCGGAAACACCATATATTTT,CASRRSEVSGNTIYF
TRBJ1-1,TRBV9,-,-,TGTGCCAGCAGCGCCGACAACACTGAAGCTTTCTTT,CASSADNTEAFF
TRBJ2-3,TRBV7-9,-,TRBD2,TGTGCCAGCAGCCCGACGTGGGGAGGGTACACAGATACGCAGTATTTT,CASSPTWGGYTDTQYF
TRBJ2-7,TRBV7-2,few,-,TGTGCCAGCAGCTTCCGGCCCGGCTACGAGCAGTACTTC,CASSFRPGYEQYF
TRBJ2-7,TRBV7-9,few,-,TGTGCCAGCAGCGGAACAGGAGCCTCCTCCTACGAGCAGTACTTC,CASSGTGASSYEQYF
TRBJ2-2,TRBV11-2,few,-,TGTGCCAGCAGCCTCCGACGGAACACCGGGGAGCTGTTTTTT,CASSLRRNTGELFF
TRBJ2-2,TRBV6-1,-,TRBD1,TGTGCCAGCTACGACTTGGGGACAGGGAACACCGGGGAGCTGTTTTTT,CASYDLGTGNTGELFF
TRBJ2-1,TRBV7-6,few,TRBD1,TGTGCCAGCAGCTCCGGGACAGGCTACTCCTACAATGAGCAGTTCTTC,CASSSGTGYSYNEQFF
TRBJ1-1,TRBV20-1,few,-,TGCAGTGCACCTCGACAGTTGAACACTGAAGCTTTCTTT,CSAPRQLNTEAFF
TRBJ1-6,TRBV7-2,-,-,TGTGCCAGCAGCTTATGGGGGGGTAATTCACCCCTCCACTTT,CASSLWGGNSPLHF
TRBJ1-2,TRBV29-1,-,-,TGCAGCGTTGATAAGGGAAACTATGGCTACACCTTC,CSVDKGNYGYTF
TRBJ2-7,TRBV7-8,-,TRBD1,TGTGCCAGCAGCCTCCAGACCGGGACAGGGGTGGTAGAGCAGTACTTC,CASSLQTGTGVVEQYF
TRBJ2-5,TRBV11-2,few,-,TGTGCCAGCAGCCCATGGACGAGATCGGGGCAGACCCAGTACTTC,CASSPWTRSGQTQYF
TRBJ1-1,TRBV19,-,TRBD1,TGTGCCAGTAGAGGACAGGGAACGAACACTGAAGCTTTCTTT,CASRGQGTNTEAFF
TRBJ2-5,TRBV20-1,-,TRBD1,TGCAGTGCTAGAGATGGAGGACAGGGGCCCCAAGAGACCCAGTACTTC,CSARDGGQGPQETQYF
TRBJ2-7,TRBV28,-,TRBD2,TGTGCCAGCAGTTTAGTGACTAGCGGGAGAAGCACCTACGAGCAGTACTTC,CASSLVTSGRSTYEQYF
TRBJ2-2,TRBV4-3,-,-,TGCGCCAGCAGCCAAGAATCCGGGGAGCTGTTTTTT,CASSQESGELFF
TRBJ2-1,TRBV2,-,-,TGTACCCTCAGTTTACATTTCGGGGGCGTCGCCCACAATGAGCAGTTCTTC,CTLSLHFGGVAHNEQFF
TRBJ2-3,TRBV10-3,-,-,TGTGCCATCAGTGAGGGGTTTCAGGCAGGGTTCTCAGATACGCAGTATTTT,CAISEGFQAGFSDTQYF